This is a list of T cell receptor beta chains from one sample in a study of blood T cell repertoires in COVID-19. Some clones are missing from TCRdb's copy, which holds only in-frame ones; the method was immunoSEQ multiplex PCR. The repertoire holds fewer than 100,000 clones, roughly 86% seen once, with approximately 7% in the top ten. Material: peripheral blood. All receptors derive from a human donor with acute or convalescent COVID-19. The donor label of this sample is uncertain. Both conserved end residues are part of each CDR3. A D gene is named only where the DNA matches it firmly. Clone size is given for some rows only: seen once, a few or many times, or a class if the clone is expanded.

>TRBJ2-2|.|medium-sized|TRBV13
TGTGCCAGCAGCTTGGAAGGGGAGAACACCGGGGAGCTGTTTTTT
CASSLEGENTGELFF
>TRBJ2-1|.|.|TRBV6-5
TGTGCCAGCAGTTCGGGGACAATTGAGCAGTTCTTC
CASSSGTIEQFF
>TRBJ1-1|.|.|TRBV28
TGTGCCAGCAGTTTATGGACAGAGTTGAACACTGAAGCTTTCTTT
CASSLWTELNTEAFF
>TRBJ2-2|TRBD2|.|TRBV7-9
TGTGCCAGCAGCTTAGACATAGCGGGGGGAAACACCGGGGAGCTGTTTTTT
CASSLDIAGGNTGELFF
>TRBJ1-2|TRBD1|.|TRBV7-8
TGTGCCAGCAGCTTAGTGATCCGGGACAGGCGTCAGGGGGACTATGGCTACACCTTC
CASSLVIRDRRQGDYGYTF
>TRBJ1-1|.|.|TRBV4-2
TGTGCCAGCAGCCAAGATTCCCTAGGGGGCACTGAAGCTTTCTTT
CASSQDSLGGTEAFF
>TRBJ2-3|TRBD2|few|TRBV30
TGTGCCTGGAGTGGACTAGCGGGGATAAGCACAGATACGCAGTATTTT
CAWSGLAGISTDTQYF
>TRBJ2-1|.|.|TRBV5-1
TGCGCCAGCAGCCGAGCCGGGGGATGGGACAATGAGCAGTTCTTC
CASSRAGGWDNEQFF
>TRBJ2-6|.|.|TRBV2
TGTGCCAGCACAGGTTACAGCTCTGGGGCCAACGTCCTGACTTTC
CASTGYSSGANVLTF
>TRBJ2-7|.|.|TRBV19
TGTGCCAGTAGTATGGATGGGCGGGGCGACTACGAGCAGTACTTC
CASSMDGRGDYEQYF
>TRBJ1-1|.|.|TRBV7-2
TGTGCCAGCAGCAACTACCGGGACACTAGGACTGAAGCTTTCTTT
CASSNYRDTRTEAFF
>TRBJ2-1|.|.|TRBV5-5
TGTGCCAGCAGGGCTATCGGCGGCTCCAACAATGAGCAGTTCTTC
CASRAIGGSNNEQFF
>TRBJ2-6|.|few|TRBV5-1
TGCGCCAGCAGCTCAACGTTAACCGGGTTAACCTCTGGGGCCAACGTCCTGACTTTC
CASSSTLTGLTSGANVLTF
>TRBJ2-3|.|.|TRBV27
TGTGCCAGCAGTTTATCCTCTCTCACAGATACGCAGTATTTT
CASSLSSLTDTQYF
>TRBJ2-3|.|.|TRBV10-2
TGCGCCAGCAGTGAAACAGGGAGAAATACGCAGTATTTT
CASSETGRNTQYF
>TRBJ2-5|TRBD2|.|TRBV7-2
TGTGCCAGCAGCCCGGGACTAGCGTATCAAGAGACCCAGTACTTC
CASSPGLAYQETQYF
>TRBJ1-6|TRBD1|.|TRBV9
TGTGCCAGCAGCCTCCGGACAGGGGCAAATTCACCCCTCCACTTT
CASSLRTGANSPLHF
>TRBJ2-3|TRBD1|.|TRBV3-1/TRBV3-2
TGTGCCAGCAGCCAAGAACCAACAGAGGTAAGGTGGGACAGCCCGGGCGATACGCAGTATTTT
CASSQEPTEVRWDSPGDTQYF
>TRBJ2-2|TRBD2|.|TRBV6-2/TRBV6-3
TGTGCCAGCAGTTATGTGGCTAGCGGGGGCCTGAACACCGGGGAGCTGTTTTTT
CASSYVASGGLNTGELFF
>TRBJ1-1|.|.|TRBV7-9
TGTGCCAGCAGCTTGGGGGCATACACTGAAGCTTTCTTT
CASSLGAYTEAFF
>TRBJ2-3|TRBD2|.|TRBV9
TGTGCCAGCAGTCCGGGACTAGCGGGGGCTTCCACAGATACGCAGTATTTT
CASSPGLAGASTDTQYF
>TRBJ1-6|.|.|TRBV6-1
TGTGCCAGCAGTGATGTGGGGGGGCGGTCACCCCTCCACTTT
CASSDVGGRSPLHF
>TRBJ1-2|.|.|TRBV28
TGTGCCATACGGATGGGGGGGGACCTTAAAGCTAACTATGGCTACACCTTC
CAIRMGGDLKANYGYTF
>TRBJ1-3|.|.|TRBV9
TGTGCCAGCAGCGTAGAGCCCTCGATTAATGGAAACACCATATATTTT
CASSVEPSINGNTIYF
>TRBJ1-6|TRBD1|.|TRBV2
TGTGCCAGCAGGGGACAGGGTTATTCACCCCTCCACTTT
CASRGQGYSPLHF
>TRBJ2-3|.|.|TRBV11-1
TGTGCCAGCAGCTTACCTAAGGATACGCAGTATTTT
CASSLPKDTQYF
>TRBJ2-3|TRBD2|.|TRBV5-1
TGCGCCAGCAGAGGACTAGCGGGCACAGATACGCAGTATTTT
CASRGLAGTDTQYF
>TRBJ1-4|.|.|TRBV6-5
TGTGCCAGCAGTTACCTTACAGGGTTTGGTGAAAAACTGTTTTTT
CASSYLTGFGEKLFF
>TRBJ1-2|TRBD1|.|TRBV6-5
TGTGCCAGCACCCTACTCGACAGGGTAGGCTATGGCTACACCTTC
CASTLLDRVGYGYTF
>TRBJ1-4|TRBD1|.|TRBV28
TGTGCCAGCAGTCCGGGACAGCAGAAAAAACTGTTTTTT
CASSPGQQKKLFF
>TRBJ1-5|.|.|TRBV6-1
TGTGCCAGCAGCATTACAGGGAATCAGCCCCAGCATTTT
CASSITGNQPQHF
>TRBJ1-1|TRBD1|.|TRBV5-5
TGTGCCAGCAGCTTGGACTGGGACAGGGCCACTGAAGCTTTCTTT
CASSLDWDRATEAFF
>TRBJ2-5|TRBD2|.|TRBV6-5
TGTGCCAGCACCCCGGGGGGGGCCGGGGAAGAGACCCAGTACTTC
CASTPGGAGEETQYF
>TRBJ1-6|.|few|TRBV30
TGTGCCTGCTCCCGCCAAGGGGTGGGCTCACCCCTCCACTTT
CACSRQGVGSPLHF
>TRBJ2-1|.|.|TRBV14
TGTGCCAGCAAAGGCTGGAGCGACCCCCATGAGCAGTTCTTC
CASKGWSDPHEQFF
>TRBJ1-3|.|.|TRBV21-1
TGTGCCAGCAGCCCCTCTACCTACTCTGGAAACACCATATATTTT
CASSPSTYSGNTIYF
>TRBJ2-2|.|few|TRBV6-5
TGTGCCAGCAGTAAGGGGATCACCGGGGAGCTGTTTTTT
CASSKGITGELFF
>TRBJ1-2|TRBD1|once|TRBV3-1/TRBV3-2
TGTGCCAGCAGCAGGGGACAGGTAAACTATGGCTACACCTTC
CASSRGQVNYGYTF
>TRBJ1-2|TRBD1|.|TRBV3-1/TRBV3-2
TGTGCCAGCAGCCCCGGGACAGGGGATGGCTACACCTTC
CASSPGTGDGYTF
>TRBJ2-2|TRBD2|.|TRBV7-3
TGTGCCAGCAGCTTAAGGACTAGCCTAACCGGGGAGCTGTTTTTT
CASSLRTSLTGELFF
>TRBJ2-2|TRBD1|.|TRBV2
TGTGCCAGCAGAGAGGACAGGGGCGTCACCGGGGAGCTGTTTTTT
CASREDRGVTGELFF
>TRBJ1-1|TRBD1|.|TRBV5-6
TGTGCCAGCAGCTCCCGGGACAGGGGATTGAACACTGAAGCTTTCTTT
CASSSRDRGLNTEAFF
>TRBJ1-5|.|.|TRBV3-1/TRBV3-2
TGTGCCAGCAGCCAAGAAGGGGCCGGCAATCAGCCCCAGCATTTT
CASSQEGAGNQPQHF
>TRBJ1-5|.|.|TRBV4-3
TGCGCCAGCAGCCAAGACTACGTATCCAGCAATCAGCCCCAGCATTTT
CASSQDYVSSNQPQHF
>TRBJ1-1|.|.|TRBV28
TGTGCCAGCAGTTTATGGGGCGCTTACACTGAAGCTTTCTTT
CASSLWGAYTEAFF
>TRBJ1-5|.|.|TRBV6-1
TGTGCCAGCAGTGAAGGGGGCGCGTCTAGCAATCAGCCCCAGCATTTT
CASSEGGASSNQPQHF
>TRBJ1-1|.|.|TRBV5-1
TGCGCCAGCAGCTTGCAGGTAGTGAACACTGAAGCTTTCTTT
CASSLQVVNTEAFF